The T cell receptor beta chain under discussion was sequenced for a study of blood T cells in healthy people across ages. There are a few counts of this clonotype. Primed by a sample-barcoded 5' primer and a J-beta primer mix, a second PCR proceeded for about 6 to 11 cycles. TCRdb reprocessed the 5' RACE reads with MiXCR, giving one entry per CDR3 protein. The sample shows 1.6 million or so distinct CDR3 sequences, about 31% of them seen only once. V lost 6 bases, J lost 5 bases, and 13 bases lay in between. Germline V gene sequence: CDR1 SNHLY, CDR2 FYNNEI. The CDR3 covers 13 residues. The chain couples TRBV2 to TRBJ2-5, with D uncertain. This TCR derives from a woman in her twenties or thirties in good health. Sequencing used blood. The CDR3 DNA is TGTGCCAGCAGAGTCCCGTACACCGAGACCCAGTACTTC. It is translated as CASRVPYTETQYF.